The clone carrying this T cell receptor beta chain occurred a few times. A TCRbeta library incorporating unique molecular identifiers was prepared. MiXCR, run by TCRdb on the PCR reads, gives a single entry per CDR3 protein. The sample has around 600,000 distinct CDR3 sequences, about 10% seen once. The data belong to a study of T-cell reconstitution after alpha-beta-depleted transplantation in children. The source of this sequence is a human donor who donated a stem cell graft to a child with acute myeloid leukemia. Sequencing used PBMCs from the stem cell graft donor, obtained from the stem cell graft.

CDR3 coding DNA: TGTGCCAGTAGTGTAACAGCACCTACTATCTATGGCTACACCTTC. Protein sequence: CASSVTAPTIYGYTF. The chain is built from TRBV19 and TRBJ1-2; D gene uncertain. Trimming removed 5 bases from V and 4 bases from J, with 17 bases in between. In germline, CDR1 is LNHDA, CDR2 SQIVND (reference sequence). CDR3 size: 15 residues.